This T cell receptor beta chain came from a study of cytomegalovirus exposure and HLA in healthy donors. In the study overall: It was reported in a later analysis that the same platform had been used for the 120 validation repertoires as for the roughly 700 first-cohort repertoires. Study results and caveats: It was confirmed in vitro that a few of the CMV-associated chains were specific for CMV antigens.

With regard to this clone: The antigen is unknown.

The donors formed part of the roughly 120-subject validation cohort, distinct from the approximately 630-subject first cohort. Here immunoSEQ multiplex PCR was the method, and the copy in TCRdb shows in-frame clones only, minus some. The sample contains 300,000 to 450,000 clones, roughly 85% of which appear only once. Sequencing input: PBMCs. This TCR derives from a woman between 18 and 29 years old in good health and CMV-seronegative.

The CDR3 nucleotides read TGCGCCAGCAGCTGGACAGGGGATGACTTCGGGGAGCTGTTTTTT. Translating gives CASSWTGDDFGELFF. The chain links TRBV5-1 to TRBJ2-2; 9 bases match TRBD1. V lost 3 bases to trimming and J lost 7 bases; unmatched junction nucleotides: 7. Germline CDR1 and CDR2: SGHRS and YFSETQ. The CDR3 totals 15 residues. Full variable domain (missing parts from reference TRBV5-1 and TRBJ2-2): KAGVTQTPRYLIKTRGQQVTLSCSPISGHRSVSWYQQTPGQGLQFLFEYFSETQRNKGNFPGRFSGRQFSNSRSEMNVSTLELGDSALYLCASSWTGDDFGELFFGEGSRLTVL.